Shown below are 18 T cell receptor beta chains from a single sample sequenced in a study of T cells expressing NK-cell markers. TCRdb re-called the 5' RACE reads and shows each CDR3 protein once, DNA omitted. This sample's table reports 300,000 to 500,000 distinct CDR3 sequences. Sample: blood T cells: a sorted CD56 or NKG2C T cell subset, CD4+ or CD8+ T cells, or bulk PBMC T cells (not recorded which). Source of these receptors: a woman aged 45 to 65 in good health.

CDR3 loop: CASSSGLAGDTDTQYF. The rearrangement joins TRBV7-9 to TRBJ2-3; TCRdb picks TRBD2, but there is no DNA to check that call. Germline values: CDR1 SEHNR, CDR2 FQNEAQ (reference sequence). The CDR3 has 16 residues.

The chain joins TRBV12-3 or TRBV12-4 to TRBJ2-3; TCRdb designates TRBD2, a call that cannot be tested without DNA. CDR3 size: 17 residues. The CDR3 spells CASSGPGTSGSTDTQYF.

J is TRBJ2-3 and V is TRBV5-5. The V gene's germline CDR1 is SGHKS and CDR2 YYEKEE (reference sequence). This CDR3 region has 15 residues. The CDR3 loop reads CASSIVVAGTDTQYF.

The chain uses TRBV5-1 and TRBJ2-1; TCRdb's D call of TRBD1 is untestable without DNA. Germline V lookup: CDR1 SGHRS, CDR2 YFSETQ. The length of the CDR3 is 14 residues. The CDR3 is CASSLAGTGNEQFF.

The chain recombines TRBV2 with TRBJ1-1. CDR3 length: 11 amino acids. Germline assignment: CDR1 SNHLY and CDR2 FYNNEI. This CDR3 reads CASMANTEAFF.

The chain joins TRBV20-1 to TRBJ2-1; there is no DNA to check the TCRdb D call of TRBD1. This CDR3 has 14 residues. Germline V CDR1 and CDR2: DFQATT, SNEGSKA (reference sequence). The CDR3 loop is CSLAGVGDYNEQFF.

The genes are TRBV10-3 and TRBJ2-7; the TCRdb D gene call, TRBD1, has no DNA to confirm it. CDR1 is ENHRY and CDR2 is SYGVKD in the germline V gene. The length of the CDR3 is 14 residues. CDR3 loop: CAISPGTGYDEQYF.

This chain links TRBV5-1 with TRBJ2-1; the D call of TRBD2 rests on TCRdb alone, since no DNA is present to check it. The germline V gene has CDR1 SGHRS and CDR2 YFSETQ. The CDR3 has 15 amino acids. The CDR3 loop reads CASSLYGLEINEQFF.

The V gene is TRBV7-6, the J gene TRBJ2-3; TCRdb designates TRBD1, a call that cannot be tested without DNA. CDR1 and CDR2 (germline): SGHVS, FNYEAQ. This CDR3 spans 15 amino acids. The CDR3 reads CASSPSGTPPDTQYF.

The chain links TRBV5-1 to TRBJ2-7; checking the TCRdb D call of TRBD1 is not possible without DNA. Germline V lookup: CDR1 SGHRS, CDR2 YFSETQ. CDR3 length: 14 residues. CDR3 sequence reads: CASSFRVLSYEQYF.

The genes are TRBV12-3 or TRBV12-4 and TRBJ1-2. The length of the CDR3 is 12 residues. The CDR3: CASSFVRGGYTF.

V and J are TRBV5-1 and TRBJ2-7; the D call from TCRdb, TRBD1, cannot be confirmed without DNA. The CDR3 totals 14 residues. Germline CDR1 is SGHRS and CDR2 is YFSETQ. The CDR3 protein is CASSVGAGKYEQYF.

The chain couples TRBV12-5 to TRBJ2-1; checking the TCRdb D call of TRBD2 is not possible without DNA. CDR3 size: 14 residues. The germline gives CDR1 LGHNT, CDR2 FRNRAP. CDR3 sequence: CASGLGQPGLAQFF.

The chain has TRBV19 and TRBJ2-3. CDR1 and CDR2 (germline): LNHDA, SQIVND (reference sequence). This CDR3 spans 13 amino acids. This CDR3 is CASSVGNTDTQYF. The full variable domain, rest sourced from reference TRBV19 and TRBJ2-3, is DGGITQSPKYLFRKEGQNVTLSCEQNLNHDAMYWYRQDPGQGLRLIYYSQIVNDFQKGDIAEGYSVSREKKESFPLTVTSAQKNPTAFYLCASSVGNTDTQYFGPGTRLTVL.

The J gene is TRBJ2-1, the V gene TRBV28; TCRdb lists TRBD1, though no DNA is available to test this call. The CDR3 sequence is 15 residues long. The germline gives CDR1 MDHEN, CDR2 SYDVKM. CDR3 loop: CASNLPGQGETEQFF.

This chain links TRBV6-6 with TRBJ1-5; without DNA, the TCRdb call of TRBD1 cannot be checked. Germline V gene lookup returns CDR1 MNHNY and CDR2 SVGAGI (reference sequence). The CDR3 is made up of 16 amino acids. CDR3 loop: CASSPHRGDSNQPQHF.

The V and J genes are TRBV27 and TRBJ2-4; TCRdb designates TRBD1, a call that cannot be tested without DNA. The CDR3 spans 13 residues. Germline loops: CDR1 MNHEY, CDR2 SMNVEV (reference sequence). The CDR3 reads CASSLHGANIQYF.

V is TRBV5-1 and J is TRBJ2-5; checking the TCRdb D call of TRBD1 is not possible without DNA. CDR1 is SGHRS and CDR2 is YFSETQ in the germline V gene. This CDR3 is 15 amino acids long. Here the CDR3 reads CASSSGLQGGETQYF. Supplemented by reference TRBV5-1 and TRBJ2-5, the full variable domain reads KAGVTQTPRYLIKTRGQQVTLSCSPISGHRSVSWYQQTPGQGLQFLFEYFSETQRNKGNFPGRFSGRQFSNSRSEMNVSTLELGDSALYLCASSSGLQGGETQYFGPGTRLLVL.